This T cell receptor beta chain was profiled in a study of blood T cell repertoires in COVID-19. The germline gives CDR1 SGHAT, CDR2 FQNNGV. The V and J ends lost 6 bases and 2 bases respectively, with 12 bases between them. This CDR3 comprises 14 residues. Sequenced by immunoSEQ multiplex PCR; TCRdb stores in-frame clones only, minus some. This table has about 150,000 clones, roughly 80% appearing once. V is TRBV11-2 and J is TRBJ2-3; no definite D call. What was sequenced was peripheral blood. The clonotype originates from a man in his 60s with acute or convalescent COVID-19. CDR3 nucleotides: TGTGCCAGCAGACTTCCCGCTCTCACAGATACGCAGTATTTT. Its translation: CASRLPALTDTQYF.